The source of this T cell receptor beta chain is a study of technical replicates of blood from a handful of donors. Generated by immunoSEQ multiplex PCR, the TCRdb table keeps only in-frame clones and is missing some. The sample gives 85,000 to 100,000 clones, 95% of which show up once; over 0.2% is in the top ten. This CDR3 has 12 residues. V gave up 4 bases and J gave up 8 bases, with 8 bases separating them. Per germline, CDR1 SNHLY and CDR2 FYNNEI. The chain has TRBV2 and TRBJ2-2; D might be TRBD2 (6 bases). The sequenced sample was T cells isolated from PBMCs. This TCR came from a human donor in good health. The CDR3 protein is CASSAAGGELFF. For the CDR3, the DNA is TGTGCCAGCAGTGCCGCGGGAGGGGAGCTGTTTTTT.